The text below deals with one TCR beta chain. This sample was included in a study of OX40 agonist ivuxolimab in advanced cancers. Autoimmune disease history or systemic immunosuppression meant exclusion. The CDR3 runs to 14 residues. The germline V gene encodes CDR1 SGHTS and CDR2 YDEGEE. With 1 base removed from V and 3 bases from J, the gap between germline ends came to 8 bases. Measured with immunoSEQ multiplex PCR; TCRdb has only the in-frame clones, and not every one. The sample consists of 19,000 or so clones, around 73% of them appearing once. The V and J genes are TRBV5-8 and TRBJ2-1; D unclear. The clonotype comes from an adult with an advanced solid tumor such as melanoma, head and neck, liver or kidney cancer. The sequenced sample was CD4+ or CD8+ T cells sorted from blood, obtained in a trial of the OX40 agonist ivuxolimab. CDR3 DNA sequence: TGTGCCAGCAGCTTGACACGCTTCTACAATGAGCAGTTCTTC. Amino acids: CASSLTRFYNEQFF.